A single sample gave rise to the 9 T cell receptor beta chains below, sequenced in a study of T cells in Graves' hyperthyroidism and ophthalmopathy. Authors of the study amplified TCR beta CDR3 regions from RNA transcripts. HTBI primers were used for first-round RT-PCR of the TCR CDR3. In TCRdb, the multiplex PCR reads were re-called with MiXCR into one record per CDR3 protein. The sample has 250,000 to 300,000 distinct CDR3 sequences, roughly 15% seen once; the top ten hold 7.8%. Material: blood. Receptor source: a woman aged 25 to 39 with Graves' hyperthyroidism that later progressed to Graves' ophthalmopathy.

In this sample, this clonotype turned up many times. The rearrangement uses TRBV7-2 and TRBJ2-7; no clear D. The CDR3 is 17 residues long. Per germline, CDR1 SGHTA and CDR2 FQGNSA. V was clipped by 5 bases and J by 5 bases, with 25 bases between them. The DNA for the CDR3 is TGTGCCAGCAGCCCAGTCGTCTTCAGGTTGGGTTCGAACGAGCAGTACTTC. It encodes CASSPVVFRLGSNEQYF.

This clonotype was detected many times. This chain links TRBV6-1 with TRBJ2-7; 7 positions agree with TRBD1. This CDR3 spans 14 amino acids. Trimming cost V 5 bases and J 2 bases; bases outside gene matches: 6. CDR1 is MNHNS, CDR2 SASEGT, per germline. The CDR3 sequence is CASSNRDSTYEQYF. CDR3 DNA: TGTGCCAGCAGTAACCGGGACAGTACCTACGAGCAGTACTTC.

The gene calls are TRBV6-2 or TRBV6-3 and TRBJ1-1, with TRBD1 matching 11 bases. This CDR3 contains 14 residues. V gave up 10 bases and J gave up 5 bases; unmatched junction bases: 9. Germline CDR1 reads MNHEY; CDR2 reads SVGEGT. CDR3 amino acids: CATTTGTGGTEAFF. The CDR3 nucleotides read TGTGCCACAACGACCGGGACAGGGGGTACTGAAGCTTTCTTT.

The chain joins TRBV20-1 to TRBJ2-7, with 11 nucleotides matching TRBD2. This CDR3 comprises 16 residues. V was pared by 0 bases and J by 3 bases, with 7 bases of the junction left unmatched. The germline V gene has CDR1 DFQATT and CDR2 SNEGSKA (reference sequence). The CDR3 protein is CSARDLTSGSGYEQYF. The CDR3 DNA is TGCAGTGCTAGAGATCTCACTAGCGGGAGTGGCTACGAGCAGTACTTC.

There are many counts of this clonotype. The chain links TRBV7-2 to TRBJ2-3; D is possibly TRBD2 (5 bases). The V gene lost 5 bases and the J gene lost 10 bases, with 22 bases spanning the gap. The CDR3 totals 15 residues. Germline V gene sequence: CDR1 SGHTA, CDR2 FQGNSA. In DNA, the CDR3 is TGTGCCAGCAGCCCCCCAGCGGCCCCAATGTCGGCGCAGTATTTT. Translation: CASSPPAAPMSAQYF.

This clonotype was counted at least ten times. J is TRBJ1-1 and V is TRBV28, with 7 positions matching TRBD1. Germline CDR1 and CDR2: MDHEN and SYDVKM. The CDR3 consists of 15 residues. With 5 bases clipped from V and 5 bases from J, the junction kept 11 bases outside the gene matches. The CDR3, as DNA: TGTGCCAGCAGTACCCCGGACAGGCCGCTGACTGAAGCTTTCTTT. Translated: CASSTPDRPLTEAFF.

This clonotype was observed at least ten times. The chain employs TRBV5-1 and TRBJ2-3; 7 nucleotides line up with TRBD1. Germline lookup yields CDR1 SGHRS and CDR2 YFSETQ. V lost 0 bases and J lost 1; bases outside the gene matches: 8. The CDR3 runs to 17 residues. The CDR3 DNA is TGCGCCAGCAGCTTGGGGACCTACACAGGGGGCACAGATACGCAGTATTTT. It codes for CASSLGTYTGGTDTQYF.

This clonotype has ten or more counts. CDR3 in amino acids: CASTPDGRPYEQYF. The CDR3 coding sequence is TGTGCCAGCACTCCGGACGGGAGACCCTACGAGCAGTACTTC. The rearrangement links TRBV2 to TRBJ2-7; D possibly corresponds to TRBD2 (6 bases). This CDR3 has 14 residues. Germline V gene lookup returns CDR1 SNHLY and CDR2 FYNNEI. The ends were cut back, 7 bases at V and 2 bases at J, with 15 bases in the middle. The full variable domain, completed using reference TRBV2 and TRBJ2-7, is EPEVTQTPSHQVTQMGQEVILRCVPISNHLYFYWYRQILGQKVEFLVSFYNNEISEKSEIFDDQFSVERPDGSNFTLKIRSTKLEDSAMYFCASTPDGRPYEQYFGPGTRLTVT.

This clonotype was seen ten or more times. In nucleotides, the CDR3 is TGCAGTGCTAGGGGACAGAGCTCCTACGAGCAGTACTTC. Protein sequence: CSARGQSSYEQYF. The chain links TRBV20-1 to TRBJ2-7; 7 nucleotides line up with TRBD1. CDR3 length equals 13 residues. The trim removed 3 bases at V and 0 bases at J, leaving 2 bases unmatched. Germline lookup yields CDR1 DFQATT and CDR2 SNEGSKA (reference sequence).